The entry below describes one TCR beta chain. Its antigen remains unknown. This specimen comes from a study of shared clonotypes between healthy human individuals. Notes on the study in general: Lower generation probabilities were found for non-shared clonotypes than for those shared by all four donors. Despite large depth, rarefaction showed incomplete sorted-subset sequencing.

The sorted-subset replicate PCRs were given roughly 190 ng DNA, which is about 29,000 T cell genomes. The repertoire was sequenced with immunoSEQ multiplex PCR; TCRdb's copy has only in-frame clones and lacks some. This sample has more than 400,000 clones, with approximately 94% found just once. V shed 6 bases, J shed 4 bases, and the junction held 17 bases outside the gene matches. The CDR3 is 17 residues long. Germline V gives CDR1 SNHLY, CDR2 FYNNEI. The chain combines TRBV2 with TRBJ2-7; 8 bases are a match to TRBD2. The sequence was collected from a woman aged 30 to 39 in good health. Sequenced: naive CD4+ T cells sorted from blood. The subset here: CD45RA+ positively selected. CDR3 residues: CASRAPRGGQRLYEQYF. CDR3 bases: TGTGCCAGCAGAGCACCCCGGGGGGGACAAAGGTTGTACGAGCAGTACTTC.